Presented here are 21 T cell receptor beta chains from one specimen sequenced in a study of T-cell reconstitution after alpha-beta-depleted transplantation in children. Preparation of the TCRbeta library was carried out with unique molecular identifiers. TCRdb reprocessed the PCR reads with MiXCR, giving one entry per CDR3 protein. The table includes some 400,000 distinct CDR3 sequences, roughly 22% detected once. Sequenced material: PBMCs from the stem cell graft donor, taken from the stem cell graft. These receptors were collected from a human donor who donated a stem cell graft to a child with acute myeloid leukemia.

This clonotype turned up a few times. The rearrangement uses TRBV5-4 and TRBJ2-1; 7 bases fit TRBD2. V lost 3 bases, J lost 9 bases, and 12 bases stayed unmatched. Germline CDR1 and CDR2: SGHNT and YYREEE (reference sequence). The CDR3 sequence is 15 residues long. CDR3 coding DNA: TGTGCCAGCAGCTCCCTCACGCGGGAGTATCGTGAGCAGTTCTTC. Residues: CASSSLTREYREQFF.

The chain uses TRBV30 and TRBJ1-2, with D possibly matching TRBD1 (6 bases). The CDR3 covers 12 residues. Germline CDR1 is GTSNPN and CDR2 is SVGIG (reference sequence). Trimming took off 5 bases at V and 3 bases at J, with 10 bases between the two ends. CDR3 coding DNA: TGTGCCTGGTCTGGGGGCGACTATGGCTACACCTTC. It specifies CAWSGGDYGYTF.

The rearrangement uses TRBV12-3 or TRBV12-4 and TRBJ1-1; D remains ambiguous. The V end was cut by 4 bases, the J end by 2 bases, with 11 bases between. This CDR3 comprises 14 residues. This chain's CDR3 is CASSYGQRNTEAFF. DNA for the CDR3: TGTGCCAGCAGTTACGGGCAAAGAAACACTGAAGCTTTCTTT.

This sequence joins TRBV20-1 and TRBJ2-1; possibly TRBD2 for D (5 bases). V was shortened by 5 bases and J by 3 bases, with 11 bases between the two germline ends. The germline CDR1 and CDR2 sequences are DFQATT and SNEGSKA (reference sequence). This CDR3 spans 13 amino acids. CDR3 nucleotides: TGCAGTGCTCCTCAGCGGAGCTACAATGAGCAGTTCTTC. Translating it yields CSAPQRSYNEQFF.

Comment on this clonotype: The junction and the germline gene differ at one end; a read error may be behind it. The J gene is TRBJ2-1, the V gene TRBV24-1, with TRBD2 identical over 8 bases. CDR3 length: 16 residues. Per the germline V gene, CDR1 is KGHDR and CDR2 is SFDVKD. The CDR3 here is CATSALTGGMYNEKFF. Here the CDR3 DNA reads TGTGCCACCAGTGCCCTCACGGGAGGGATGTACAATGAGAAGTTCTTC.

The chain recombines TRBV20-1 with TRBJ2-3, with D hard to call. This CDR3 region has 14 residues. The V and J ends lost 0 bases and 4 bases respectively, with 11 bases between them. The germline gives CDR1 DFQATT, CDR2 SNEGSKA (reference sequence). The CDR3 region has the DNA TGCAGTGCTAGAGATAATCCTTTCGCAGATACGCAGTATTTT. This gives the protein CSARDNPFADTQYF.

V usage is TRBV2 and J usage is TRBJ2-5; possible D gene TRBD1, 5 bases. The V and J ends lost 2 bases and 4 bases respectively, with 14 bases between them. This CDR3 contains 15 residues. Per the germline V gene, CDR1 is SNHLY and CDR2 is FYNNEI. The CDR3 protein is CASSELGRVGETQYF. CDR3 coding DNA: TGTGCCAGCAGTGAATTGGGCAGGGTAGGAGAGACCCAGTACTTC.

This clonotype was seen a single time. This chain's CDR3 is CASRREGSNEQFF. CDR3 sequence (DNA): TGTGCCAGCAGAAGGGAGGGGTCGAATGAGCAGTTCTTC. The V gene is TRBV7-3, the J gene TRBJ2-1, with 7 bases fitting TRBD2. Losses at the gene ends were 6 bases for V and 7 bases for J; bases not matched to a gene: 6. This CDR3 comprises 13 residues. The V gene's germline CDR1 is SGHTA and CDR2 FQGTGA.

The gene calls are TRBV20-1 and TRBJ2-1; the D gene is possibly TRBD1 (6 bases). CDR3 length: 16 amino acids. CDR1 is DFQATT and CDR2 is SNEGSKA in the germline V gene (reference sequence). V lost 6 bases and J 8 bases, leaving 26 bases between the germline ends. CDR3 sequence (DNA): TGCAGTGCCCGCACCTCTTTGGGGGCCTTATCCTATGAGCAGTTCTTC. It yields the protein CSARTSLGALSYEQFF.

This chain joins TRBV27 and TRBJ1-5; TRBD1 matches at 7 bases. The germline gives CDR1 MNHEY, CDR2 SMNVEV (reference sequence). This CDR3 region has 13 residues. J was trimmed by 7 bases and V by 4 bases; bases with no gene match: 4. The CDR3 region is CASSSGGRQPQHF. CDR3 DNA: TGTGCCAGCAGTTCAGGGGGACGGCAGCCCCAGCATTTT.

The chain has TRBV4-3 and TRBJ2-3; 7 nucleotides line up with TRBD2. The CDR3 is 17 residues long. V lost 1 base to trimming and J lost 6 bases; unmatched junction nucleotides: 13. Looked up from germline, CDR1 is LGHNA and CDR2 is YSLEER. CDR3 sequence reads: CASSQGSWRERLDTQYF. The CDR3 DNA is TGCGCCAGCAGCCAAGGAAGCTGGCGGGAGAGGTTGGATACGCAGTATTTT.

This clonotype was seen at least ten times. The chain employs TRBV29-1 and TRBJ1-1; unclear D gene. V was trimmed by 3 bases and J by 0 bases, leaving 5 bases between them. The CDR3 covers 12 residues. Germline V gene data show CDR1 as SQVTM and CDR2 as ANQGSEA. CDR3 sequence reads: CSVERVNTEAFF. The CDR3 nucleotides read TGCAGCGTTGAGCGGGTGAACACTGAAGCTTTCTTT.

This clonotype came up many times. The chain links TRBV6-4 to TRBJ2-3; 8 positions match TRBD2. Germline V CDR1 and CDR2: MRHNA, SNTAGT. With V trimmed by 3 bases and J by 4 bases, 3 bases remained unmatched. The CDR3 totals 14 residues. CDR3 in DNA: TGTGCCAGCAGTGAGGGACTAGATTCAGATACGCAGTATTTT. This translates into CASSEGLDSDTQYF.

The J gene is TRBJ2-7, the V gene TRBV12-3 or TRBV12-4; D remains ambiguous. The CDR3 is 11 amino acids. V lost 3 bases to trimming and J lost 6 bases, with 6 bases between them. CDR3 nucleotide sequence: TGTGCCAGCAGTTTTAAGCTCGAGCAGTACTTC. As protein: CASSFKLEQYF.

This clonotype was detected a few times. J is TRBJ2-7 and V is TRBV13, with TRBD1 matching 9 bases. Germline CDR1 and CDR2: PRHDT and FYEKMQ (reference sequence). J lost 3 bases, V lost 4 bases, and 4 bases had no gene match. CDR3 length: 14 residues. The CDR3 DNA reads TGTGCCAGCAGCTCCGGGACAGGGCACTACGAGCAGTACTTC. Translating gives CASSSGTGHYEQYF. Drawing the rest from reference TRBV13 and TRBJ2-7, the complete variable domain is AAGVIQSPRHLIKEKRETATLKCYPIPRHDTVYWYQQGPGQDPQFLISFYEKMQSDKGSIPDRFSAQQFSDYHSELNMSSLELGDSALYFCASSSGTGHYEQYFGPGTRLTVT.

With regard to this clonotype: One junction end does not reproduce the germline sequence, and a read error may be involved. The J gene is TRBJ2-7, the V gene TRBV19; D may match TRBD1 or TRBD2 (5 bases each). The CDR3 contains 13 residues. Germline CDR1 reads LNHDA; CDR2 reads SQIVND (reference sequence). CDR3 amino acids: CASSTGSSYEHYF. As DNA, the CDR3 is TGTGCCAGTAGTACAGGGAGCTCCTACGAGCACTACTTC.

V usage is TRBV27 and J usage is TRBJ2-5, with 10 bases lining up with TRBD1. The CDR3 is 14 residues long. The germline V gene encodes CDR1 MNHEY and CDR2 SMNVEV (reference sequence). V lost 6 bases and J lost 10; bases outside the gene matches: 11. The CDR3 reads CASRPSDRGWIQYF. DNA for the CDR3: TGTGCCAGCAGGCCTTCGGACAGGGGGTGGATCCAGTACTTC.

This chain connects TRBV28 to TRBJ2-1; the match to TRBD2 covers 7 bases. V dropped 7 bases and J dropped 10; count of bases not matched to a gene: 7. The germline V gene has CDR1 MDHEN and CDR2 SYDVKM. There are 12 residues in the CDR3. The CDR3 region has the DNA TGTGCCAGCACCAGACTAGCTGCCGAGCAGTTCTTC. Translating it yields CASTRLAAEQFF.

V gene TRBV12-3 or TRBV12-4 combines with J gene TRBJ2-7; the D gene is possibly TRBD1 (6 bases). CDR3 size: 16 residues. V was shortened by 6 bases and J by 5 bases, with 23 bases between the two germline ends. The CDR3 DNA reads TGTGCCAGCAGCCTAGGAGCCCCAGGGGACCGGGACGAGCAGTACTTC. It is translated as CASSLGAPGDRDEQYF.

This chain uses TRBV29-1 with TRBJ2-5; 8 nucleotides match TRBD2. The CDR3 has 13 residues. Per germline, CDR1 SQVTM and CDR2 ANQGSEA. V shed 6 bases and J 1 base; nucleotides not matched to a gene: 4. The CDR3 spells CSVDSGAQETQYF. The DNA of the CDR3 is TGCAGCGTCGATAGCGGGGCCCAAGAGACCCAGTACTTC.

This clonotype was found a few times. The J gene is TRBJ2-1, the V gene TRBV15; D is uncertain. From germline, CDR1 is LNHNV and CDR2 YYDKDF (reference sequence). Trimming left V 0 bases short and J 0 bases short, with 12 bases between. The CDR3 is 17 amino acids. The CDR3 coding sequence is TGTGCCACCAGCAGAGATAACGGGCTCCTCTCCTACAATGAGCAGTTCTTC. Its protein is CATSRDNGLLSYNEQFF.